This T cell receptor (beta chain) appears in the sequencing data of a study of vaccination and CD4 T cells after COVID-19. As for the study in general: SARS-CoV-2 was confirmed by nasal swab PCR; disease was mild in several, severe in one. Every participant had a vaccine, which was either BNT162b2 or mRNA-1273, given in two doses. Diagnosis preceded the drawing of post-COVID samples by a median about 98 days (range 35 to 161).

Study-wide findings and caveats: Convalescent patients had 304 of 307 vaccine-specific clones showing spike mono-reactivity.

The CDR3 consists of 12 residues. Trimming removed 1 base from V and 8 bases from J, with 8 bases in between. Germline loops: CDR1 SGHDN, CDR2 FVKESK. CD4+ T cells that had been cultured provided DNA sequenced with the Oncomine TCR Beta short-read assay. TCRdb recomputed calls from the PCR reads with MiXCR, one row per CDR3 protein. There are 25,000 or so distinct CDR3 sequences in the sample; about 53% occur only once, and roughly 2.8% lies in the top ten. About this clonotype itself: Antigen unknown.

Treatment reported: roughly ten-day PBMC culture with coronavirus spike peptide pools or control peptides (ViraFEST assay). The rearrangement links TRBV14 to TRBJ1-2; D remains unclear. Material for sequencing was CD4+ T cells from blood, cultured in vitro. The source is a human donor who had recovered from COVID-19. The DNA of the CDR3 is TGTGCCAGCAGCCAAGTGGCCCGAGGCTACACCTTC. It translates to CASSQVARGYTF.